The 9 T cell receptor beta chains listed next were all sequenced from one sample in a study of blood T cell repertoires in COVID-19. Assay: immunoSEQ multiplex PCR; the TCRdb copy retains only in-frame clones and omits some. The sample has about 58,000 clones, 70% to 90% seen once. The specimen sequenced was peripheral blood. These receptors were taken from a woman aged 55 to 70 with active COVID-19.

The chain has TRBV18 and TRBJ2-7, with a weak D call TRBD1 (7 bases). The length of the CDR3 is 16 residues. The V gene's germline CDR1 is KGHSH and CDR2 LQKENI. Trimming shortened V by 2 bases and J by 6 bases, and 20 bases separated the two germline ends. The CDR3 nucleotides are TGTGCCAGCTCACCAAGACTAGGGGGCGGAGATCCCGAGCAGTACTTC. This encodes CASSPRLGGGDPEQYF.

The chain carries TRBV5-1 and TRBJ1-1; D perhaps matches TRBD1 (5 bases). CDR1 and CDR2 (germline): SGHRS, YFSETQ. V was trimmed by 6 bases and J by 2 bases, leaving 17 bases between them. CDR3 size: 15 residues. The CDR3 protein is CASTEGALGNTEAFF. For the CDR3, the DNA is TGCGCCAGCACCGAAGGGGCCCTGGGTAACACTGAAGCTTTCTTT.

The V call is TRBV7-8, the J call TRBJ2-1; D is possibly TRBD2 (5 bases). The V gene's germline CDR1 is SGHVS and CDR2 FQNEAQ. Between the trimmed V and J ends, which lost 2 bases and 0 bases, there was a span of 11 bases. The CDR3 extends over 16 amino acids. The CDR3 loop reads CASSLIRGSSYNEQFF. Here the CDR3 DNA reads TGTGCCAGCAGCTTAATTCGGGGATCCTCCTACAATGAGCAGTTCTTC.

The genes are TRBV9 and TRBJ2-5; 8 bases are a match to TRBD2. Germline V CDR1 and CDR2: SGDLS, YYNGEE. The CDR3 extends over 16 amino acids. V was clipped by 0 bases and J by 1 base; unmatched bases: 5. The CDR3 here is CASSVGAGGLQETQYF. In DNA, the CDR3 is TGTGCCAGCAGCGTAGGGGCGGGGGGCCTCCAAGAGACCCAGTACTTC.

The chain employs TRBV29-1 and TRBJ1-3; 7 bases are a match to TRBD1. V shed 8 bases and J 4 bases; nucleotides not matched to a gene: 5. Germline V CDR1 and CDR2: SQVTM, ANQGSEA. The CDR3 length is 12 residues. In DNA form, the CDR3 reads TGCAGCACCCAGGGACAGGGAAACACCATATATTTT. This sequence encodes CSTQGQGNTIYF.

The sample holds one count of this clone. The chain employs TRBV9 and TRBJ1-5; D uncertain. Germline lookup yields CDR1 SGDLS and CDR2 YYNGEE. CDR3 length equals 13 residues. V lost 2 bases, J lost 9 bases, and 12 bases lay in between. Written as DNA, the CDR3 is TGTGCCAGCAGCGTGGGCGGGGATCGGCCCCAGCATTTT. It specifies CASSVGGDRPQHF.

V usage is TRBV27 and J usage is TRBJ1-2, with TRBD1 matching over 10 bases. CDR3 length: 14 residues. Germline trimming cut 6 bases from V and 6 bases from J; bases unmatched to any gene: 7. Germline CDR1 is MNHEY and CDR2 is SMNVEV (reference sequence). The CDR3 loop is CASSPGTGANGYTF. The CDR3 DNA reads TGTGCCAGCAGCCCCGGGACAGGGGCCAATGGCTACACCTTC.

The chain employs TRBV5-1 and TRBJ2-3; 7 bases are a match to TRBD1. V gave up 3 bases and J gave up 2 bases; unmatched junction bases: 6. CDR3 length: 15 residues. Germline lookup yields CDR1 SGHRS and CDR2 YFSETQ. The CDR3 here is CASSYRQGPTDTQYF. CDR3 sequence (DNA): TGCGCCAGCAGCTATCGACAGGGACCCACAGATACGCAGTATTTT.

Written as DNA, the CDR3 is TGTGCCAGCAGCTTACAAGCTAGCGCACCCTACGAGCAGTACTTC. It yields the protein CASSLQASAPYEQYF. The V gene is TRBV7-2, the J gene TRBJ2-7; D possibly corresponds to TRBD2 (6 bases). The V and J ends lost 2 bases and 2 bases respectively, with 13 bases between them. Germline V gene lookup returns CDR1 SGHTA and CDR2 FQGNSA. This CDR3 has 15 amino acids. The variable domain in full, completed from reference TRBV7-2 and TRBJ2-7, reads GAGVSQSPSNKVTEKGKDVELRCDPISGHTALYWYRQSLGQGLEFLIYFQGNSAPDKSGLPSDRFSAERTGGSVSTLTIQRTQQEDSAVYLCASSLQASAPYEQYFGPGTRLTVT.